The sequence of this T cell receptor (beta chain) was determined in a study of T cells in tumors after PD-1 blockade. Study information: Daily vismodegib 150 mg continued in a subset of anti-PD-1-treated patients. Peripheral blood samples averaged about 33,000 unique clonotypes and more than 90,000 templates. Points from the study as a whole: Approximately 41% of tumor TCR clonotypes were also found in blood.

Details on this clone: Its antigen is unknown.

Input was roughly 616 ng to 6,500 ng of genomic DNA from tumor or blood. Looked up from germline, CDR1 is SGHNT and CDR2 is YYREEE (reference sequence). The CDR3 loop spans 17 amino acids. V lost 3 bases and J lost 5, with 21 bases in between. Clones were read by immunoSEQ multiplex PCR, and TCRdb kept only the in-frame ones, dropping some. The sample includes around 34,000 clones, roughly 73% seen only once; the top ten take under 40%. Sequencing was performed on PBMCs, taken after anti-PD-1 treatment. This sequence was found in a human donor with basal cell carcinoma. The chain employs TRBV5-4 and TRBJ2-1, with D perhaps matching TRBD2 (5 bases). The CDR3: CASSSVSRGRGHNEQFF. CDR3 in DNA: TGTGCCAGCAGCTCTGTAAGTCGCGGTAGAGGGCACAATGAGCAGTTCTTC. Supplemented by reference TRBV5-4 and TRBJ2-1, the full variable domain reads ETGVTQSPTHLIKTRGQQVTLRCSSQSGHNTVSWYQQALGQGPQFIFQYYREEENGRGNFPPRFSGLQFPNYSSELNVNALELDDSALYLCASSSVSRGRGHNEQFFGPGTRLTVL.